What follows are 9 T cell receptor beta chains derived from one specimen sequenced in a study of cytomegalovirus exposure and HLA in healthy donors. PCR employed 60 Vbeta and 13 Jbeta primers. Assay used: immunoSEQ multiplex PCR; TCRdb lists only in-frame clones, some missing. The sample yields 150,000 or so clones, roughly 83% seen once. Input material: PBMCs. These receptors came from a young man in good health and CMV-seronegative.

This clone was picked up one time. The V call is TRBV10-2, the J call TRBJ2-1; D is unclear. CDR1 and CDR2 from the germline V gene are WSHSY and SAAADI. This CDR3 spans 13 amino acids. The V end lost 4 bases, the J end lost 9 bases, and 13 bases lay between the germline ends. CDR3 DNA: TGCGCCAGCAGTGTAGCCTCGACTGTTGAGCAGTTCTTC. As protein: CASSVASTVEQFF.

J is TRBJ1-1 and V is TRBV5-1, with D unclear. The CDR3 covers 14 residues. In germline, CDR1 is SGHRS, CDR2 YFSETQ. Between the trimmed V and J ends, which lost 1 base and 0 bases, there was a span of 7 bases. CDR3 sequence: CASSLSGVNTEAFF. The CDR3 nucleotides are TGCGCCAGCAGCTTGTCGGGAGTGAACACTGAAGCTTTCTTT.

J is TRBJ2-1 and V is TRBV29-1; 9 bases agree with TRBD2. Germline assignment: CDR1 SQVTM and CDR2 ANQGSEA. This CDR3 region has 17 residues. V was pared by 7 bases and J by 3 bases, with 16 bases of the junction left unmatched. CDR3 coding DNA: TGCAGCGCTACTGTGAGAAAGCGGGAGGCAGGCTACAATGAGCAGTTCTTC. Translated, it gives CSATVRKREAGYNEQFF.

The V call is TRBV28, the J call TRBJ2-5; weak D call: TRBD1 (5 bases). V shed 2 bases and J shed 2 bases, with 12 bases lying between them. The CDR3 consists of 15 residues. Germline V gene sequence: CDR1 MDHEN, CDR2 SYDVKM. The CDR3 nucleotides read TGTGCCAGCAGTTTAAGGGGCGGACCGCAAGAGACCCAGTACTTC. This encodes CASSLRGGPQETQYF.

The V call is TRBV7-3, the J call TRBJ2-1, with 10 bases lining up with TRBD2. This CDR3 has 15 residues. V trimming: 3 bases; J trimming: 3 bases; junction bases outside the gene matches: 2. Germline V gene sequence: CDR1 SGHTA, CDR2 FQGTGA. The CDR3 region has the DNA TGTGCCAGCAGCTTCTCTAGCGGGAGCTACAATGAGCAGTTCTTC. This codes for CASSFSSGSYNEQFF.

This sequence joins TRBV27 and TRBJ2-5, with TRBD2 matching 7 bases. V lost 6 bases, J lost 5 bases, and 9 bases stayed unmatched. Per the germline V gene, CDR1 is MNHEY and CDR2 is SMNVEV (reference sequence). The CDR3 covers 14 residues. The CDR3 is CASRLLGGGETQYF. DNA of the CDR3: TGTGCCAGCAGGCTACTGGGGGGAGGGGAGACCCAGTACTTC.

As concerns this clone: The junction departs from germline at one end; a sequencing error may be responsible. This chain uses TRBV5-8 with TRBJ1-1; D is unclear. CDR1 SGHTS and CDR2 YDEGEE come from the germline V gene. The CDR3 sequence is 17 residues long. The CDR3 here is CAISSQPSQASGTEAFF. CDR3 DNA sequence: TGTGCCATCAGCAGCCAACCCTCCCAGGCGAGCGGGACTGAAGCTTTCTTT.

Only a few counts were recorded for this clone. The V gene is TRBV30, the J gene TRBJ2-1; TRBD2 matches at 9 bases. The CDR3 sequence is 17 residues long. Per the germline V gene, CDR1 is GTSNPN and CDR2 is SVGIG (reference sequence). With V trimmed by 4 bases and J by 4 bases, 14 bases remained unmatched. The DNA for the CDR3 is TGTGCCTGGACCCATGGTAGCGGGAGCCCCCTTTACAATGAGCAGTTCTTC. It yields the protein CAWTHGSGSPLYNEQFF.

The chain uses TRBV6-5 and TRBJ2-5; 8 nucleotides match TRBD1. V gave up 4 bases and J gave up 1 base; unmatched junction bases: 5. Germline values: CDR1 MNHEY, CDR2 SVGAGI. The CDR3 sequence is 15 residues long. The CDR3 DNA sequence: TGTGCCAGCAGTTCGACAGGGGTCCTCCAAGAGACCCAGTACTTC. This gives the protein CASSSTGVLQETQYF.